This T cell receptor (beta chain) appears in the sequencing data of a study of human versus mouse CDR3 diversity and MHC coevolution (dated by TCRdb to 2016 to 2017). Describing the broader study: The immunoSEQ assay was reported to detect one in 200,000 T cells and to minimize multiplex PCR amplification bias. As a reference point for TCR selection on multiple MHC II alleles, the study used human naive CD4 T cell repertoires and compared them against human-TCR-locus transgenic mice that have a single MHC II. The human cohort was made up of three healthy volunteer blood donors, who at collection were aged 30 to 40, 40 to 49 and 60 to 70, one donor in each range. Valid reads per sample ranged from about 0.6 x 10^7 to 1.8 x 10^7 across mouse and human samples. The research as a whole found: On average, more CDR3 deletions and insertions were observed in humans than in mice, indicating greater exonuclease and TdT activity. Repertoire diversity was not considered directly comparable between humans and mice because human T cells were selected on over 5 MHC II alleles. Among all compared groups, two of the three human donors had the lowest clonal inequality scores. According to iCHAO1 estimates, humans had the largest TCR beta repertoire, 1.5 million to 2 million clonotypes, which was attributed likely to selection by multiple MHC II molecules.

Fluorescence-activated cell sorting was used to pull naive CD4 T cells, meaning cells that were CD45RO-negative and CD62L-positive, out of the PBMCs. From each donor, 45 to 60 ml of fresh peripheral blood was taken, and Ficoll density centrifugation was then used to isolate PBMCs. Cell sorting was carried out on a FACSAria III instrument, and a purity above 90% was achieved for all samples. Genomic DNA was extracted from the sorted cells using the QIAGEN blood and tissue kit and was quantified on a NanoDrop 1000. The immunoSEQ platform deep sequenced and quantified TCR alpha and beta chains by multiplex PCR of genomic DNA. The study's own analysis went as follows. TCR sequences were annotated using IMGT gene and region definitions. As a stand-in for the preselection repertoire, out-of-frame rearrangements were used and set against in-frame clonotypes. The iCHAO1 estimator provided with the immunoSEQ platform was used to estimate repertoire size. A Gini index, which is based on the Lorenz curve, was applied to in-frame amino acid clonotypes to measure clonal inequality. Shared clonotypes were counted with the intersect function of the R package tcR, and similarity was scored with the Jaccard index. V, J and V-J usage frequencies went into a principal component analysis run with the R prcomp function, with no normalization applied. The source is immuneACCESS, and TCRdb retained only in-frame sequences with V and J called. Part of the clones is not carried over; for the studies checked, unresolved V genes explain less than half of this, and the remainder is unexplained. The V and J calls and clone size were taken over from that table, and D and trimming were inferred from the DNA. Within this sample are 80,000 or so clones, with around 93% of them counted one time only. Of the sample, 1.3% falls within the top ten clones.

The CDR1 and CDR2 encoded by the germline V gene (reference sequence) are SEHNR and FQNEAQ. Trimming removed 7 bases from V and 3 bases from J, leaving 19 bases between the germline ends. The CDR3 starts with the cysteine, ends with the phenylalanine, and has 15 residues. Only the CDR3 DNA is retained, 45 bases long and in frame from the first base. In the case of this clone: The antigen it binds to is not known. No much larger clone exists at a distance of one base, and base qualities are not known.

This receptor was taken from a person aged 30-69 years in good health. The sample comprised naive CD4+ T cells from blood. Explained via the paper, the cell subset or site label denotes: CD45RO-negative CD62L-positive naive CD4 T cells. The rearrangement joined TRBV7-9 to TRBJ2-7; TRBD2 is a weak D gene call, 6 bases matching. The DNA reads TGTGCCAGCACCAACCCCACCGGGAGCCTCTACGAGCAGTACTTC. Its translation reads: CASTNPTGSLYEQYF.